A single sample is the source of the 16 T cell receptor beta chains below, sequenced in a study of blood T cell repertoires in COVID-19. Produced via immunoSEQ multiplex PCR; TCRdb's table is partial and in-frame only. The sample comprises 45,000 to 50,000 clones, 85% to 90% of which are singletons, and around 2.6% rests with the top ten. The sequenced material came from peripheral blood. These receptors were taken from a woman over 75 with COVID-19, enrolled during active disease.

The V gene is TRBV6-1, the J gene TRBJ1-2; D uncertain. There are 16 residues in the CDR3. Germline V gene lookup returns CDR1 MNHNS and CDR2 SASEGT. The germline V and J ends were trimmed by 2 bases and 5 bases, with 18 bases remaining between them. CDR3 protein: CASSERITVTFYGYTF. The CDR3 DNA is TGTGCCAGCAGTGAAAGGATTACAGTTACCTTTTATGGCTACACCTTC.

The chain links TRBV5-1 to TRBJ2-1; TRBD2 matches at 9 bases. The length of the CDR3 is 16 residues. The V gene's germline CDR1 is SGHRS and CDR2 YFSETQ. With 3 bases clipped from V and 2 bases from J, the junction kept 6 bases outside the gene matches. Here the CDR3 DNA reads TGCGCCAGCAGCTCACTAGCGGGCTCTCCCTACAATGAGCAGTTCTTC. Its translation: CASSSLAGSPYNEQFF.

This clone showed up just a few times. The chain employs TRBV19 and TRBJ1-1; 7 bases are shared with TRBD1. The J segment lost 0 bases and the V segment lost 1 base, leaving 5 bases of the junction unmatched. The CDR3 sequence is 16 residues long. CDR1 and CDR2 (germline): LNHDA, SQIVND (reference sequence). CDR3 in DNA: TGTGCCAGTAGTATAGGGCAGGGGGGATTGAACACTGAAGCTTTCTTT. Translation gives CASSIGQGGLNTEAFF.

The chain is built from TRBV28 and TRBJ1-1; D might be TRBD1 (5 bases). Germline V gene sequence: CDR1 MDHEN, CDR2 SYDVKM. Trimming cost V 7 bases and J 10 bases, with 22 bases left between them. The CDR3 totals 14 residues. For the CDR3, the DNA is TGTGCCAGCATCGACCTCGGGGGGGGTCTAGTAGCTTTCTTT. This encodes CASIDLGGGLVAFF.

This clone appeared once. The rearrangement joins TRBV7-9 to TRBJ2-1, with D maybe TRBD2 (8 bases). Trimming removed 5 bases at V and 1 base at J, with 18 bases between. Germline loops: CDR1 SEHNR, CDR2 FQNEAQ (reference sequence). The CDR3 extends over 17 amino acids. The DNA of the CDR3 is TGTGCCAGCAGCCAAAGGGGGCTAGCGGGTTCCTACAATGAGCAGTTCTTC. This translates into CASSQRGLAGSYNEQFF.

The rearrangement uses TRBV30 and TRBJ1-2; D is unresolved. The V end was cut by 2 bases, the J end by 1 base, with 8 bases between. The CDR3 runs 13 residues. Germline V gene sequence: CDR1 GTSNPN, CDR2 SVGIG (reference sequence). CDR3 nucleotides: TGTGCCTGGAGTCTGGGCATTAACTATGGCTACACCTTC. It yields the protein CAWSLGINYGYTF.

The chain employs TRBV6-5 and TRBJ2-1; TRBD2 is a possible D gene (6 bases). The CDR3 spans 15 residues. Germline CDR1 is MNHEY and CDR2 is SVGAGI. With 5 bases removed from V and 0 bases from J, the gap between germline ends came to 11 bases. CDR3 amino acids: CASSRDSYSYNEQFF. The CDR3 nucleotides are TGTGCCAGCAGTCGGGACTCCTACTCCTACAATGAGCAGTTCTTC.

The rearrangement links TRBV11-2 to TRBJ2-5; possible D gene TRBD1, 5 bases. V lost 1 base to trimming and J lost 0 bases, with 6 bases between them. The V gene's germline CDR1 is SGHAT and CDR2 FQNNGV. The CDR3 sequence is 14 residues long. Written as DNA, the CDR3 is TGTGCCAGCAGCTTAGCAGGGTACCAAGAGACCCAGTACTTC. It encodes CASSLAGYQETQYF.

This chain joins TRBV5-4 and TRBJ1-3, with a weak D call TRBD1 (6 bases). Germline CDR1 is SGHNT and CDR2 is YYREEE (reference sequence). V was pared by 3 bases and J by 8 bases, with 15 bases between. The CDR3 loop spans 14 amino acids. The DNA of the CDR3 is TGTGCCAGCAGCTCACCACAGGGAGCTCACACCATATATTTT. This translates into CASSSPQGAHTIYF. The variable domain in full, completed from reference TRBV5-4 and TRBJ1-3, reads ETGVTQSPTHLIKTRGQQVTLRCSSQSGHNTVSWYQQALGQGPQFIFQYYREEENGRGNFPPRFSGLQFPNYSSELNVNALELDDSALYLCASSSPQGAHTIYFGEGSWLTVV.

This clone was counted a few times. V gene TRBV6-4 combines with J gene TRBJ1-2; D unclear. The germline CDR1 and CDR2 sequences are MRHNA and SNTAGT. V was cut by 0 bases and J by 5 bases, with 7 bases left in between. This CDR3 is built from 13 residues. The CDR3: CASSDSSPYGYTF. In nucleotides, the CDR3 is TGTGCCAGCAGTGACTCGAGCCCTTATGGCTACACCTTC.

This clone occurred a few times. This chain uses TRBV3-1 (or the pseudogene TRBV3-2) with TRBJ2-1; TRBD2 matches 7 bases. Germline V gives CDR1 LGHDT, CDR2 YNNKEL (reference sequence). This CDR3 is 18 amino acids long. After removal of 3 bases from V and 7 bases from J, the junction contained 18 bases not matched to a gene. In DNA, the CDR3 is TGTGCCAGCAGCCAGGCGCGCCGGAACCGGGCGGGAGCAAATGAGCAGTTCTTC. This encodes CASSQARRNRAGANEQFF.

J is TRBJ1-1 and V is TRBV6-4; 10 nucleotides align to TRBD1. The CDR3 length is 14 residues. V lost 0 bases and J lost 5; bases outside the gene matches: 0. The V gene's germline CDR1 is MRHNA and CDR2 SNTAGT. CDR3: CASSDSDRGTEAFF. As DNA, the CDR3 is TGTGCCAGCAGTGACTCGGACAGGGGGACTGAAGCTTTCTTT.

CDR3 nucleotide sequence: TGTGCCAGCAGCTTGGGCATGAACACCGGGGAGCTGTTTTTT. Its translation is CASSLGMNTGELFF. The rearrangement links TRBV7-9 to TRBJ2-2; D unclear. Germline V gene data show CDR1 as SEHNR and CDR2 as FQNEAQ (reference sequence). V was shortened by 3 bases and J by 1 base, with 6 bases between the two germline ends. This CDR3 has 14 amino acids.

A single count supports this clone. This chain connects TRBV19 to TRBJ1-2; 10 nucleotides line up with TRBD1. In germline, CDR1 is LNHDA, CDR2 SQIVND (reference sequence). The CDR3 runs 16 residues. The junction had 7 bases not matched to a gene; V was cut back by 2 bases and J by 4 bases. DNA for the CDR3: TGTGCCAGTAGTATAAAAAGGGGGGACAGGGGCTATGGCTACACCTTC. It encodes CASSIKRGDRGYGYTF.

The table lists this clone with a few counts. The rearrangement joins TRBV19 to TRBJ1-2; D gene unclear. Trimming stripped 1 base from V and 3 bases from J, with 6 bases between. The CDR3 is 13 residues long. CDR1 and CDR2 from the germline V gene are LNHDA and SQIVND (reference sequence). The CDR3 loop is CASSIGGDYGYTF. The CDR3 DNA sequence: TGTGCCAGTAGTATAGGCGGTGACTATGGCTACACCTTC.

The chain links TRBV29-1 to TRBJ2-2; perhaps TRBD1 as D (6 bases). V lost 6 bases, J lost 1 base, and 12 bases lay in between. This CDR3 is built from 14 residues. Germline CDR1 is SQVTM and CDR2 is ANQGSEA. CDR3: CSVRTALNTGELFF. The CDR3 bases are TGCAGCGTCCGGACAGCTTTGAACACCGGGGAGCTGTTTTTT.